The sequence of this T cell receptor beta chain was determined in a study of blood T cell repertoires in COVID-19. In germline, CDR1 is MNHEY, CDR2 SVGAGI. This CDR3 region has 12 residues. Trimming cost V 10 bases and J 5 bases; bases outside gene matches: 7. Per the study methods: Reference gene primer amplification in the assay estimated nucleated cell counts. Produced via immunoSEQ multiplex PCR; TCRdb's table is partial and in-frame only. V and J calls and clone size come straight from that table; D and trimming were deduced from the DNA. The table records some 200,000 clones, 85% to 90% of them present only once.

The receptor comes from a young man with active or convalescent COVID-19. J is TRBJ2-5 and V is TRBV6-5, with TRBD1 matching over 7 bases. The specimen sequenced was peripheral blood. DNA for the CDR3: TGTGCCACCCAGACAGGGCTCGAGACCCAGTACTTC. It yields the protein CATQTGLETQYF.